The clone carrying this T cell receptor beta chain was picked up one time. The antigen remains unidentified. These data originate in a study of shared clonotypes between healthy human individuals. Findings of the study overall: A handful of donors showed sharing of around 5.3% of naive CD4 clonotypes.

Germline V gene data show CDR1 as PRHDT and CDR2 as FYEKMQ (reference sequence). The V and J ends lost 5 bases and 7 bases respectively, with 8 bases between them. The CDR3 consists of 11 residues. The method was immunoSEQ multiplex PCR; TCRdb's version includes in-frame clones alone and lacks a portion of them. The table lists more than 2 million clones, about 95% of them singletons. It was CD45RO-negative cells, positively selected for CCR7, that made up naive CD8 cells, with terminally differentiated effector memory CD45RA+ cells excluded. The gene calls are TRBV13 and TRBJ1-1; D uncertain. The source of this sequence is a man in his late teens or twenties in good health. The sequencing sample was made of naive CD8+ T cells sorted from blood. The CDR3 coding sequence is TGTGCCAGCAGCCATGGGCATGAAGCTTTCTTT. It yields the protein CASSHGHEAFF. Together with reference TRBV13 and TRBJ1-1, the CDR3 gives the full variable domain: AAGVIQSPRHLIKEKRETATLKCYPIPRHDTVYWYQQGPGQDPQFLISFYEKMQSDKGSIPDRFSAQQFSDYHSELNMSSLELGDSALYFCASSHGHEAFFGQGTRLTVV.